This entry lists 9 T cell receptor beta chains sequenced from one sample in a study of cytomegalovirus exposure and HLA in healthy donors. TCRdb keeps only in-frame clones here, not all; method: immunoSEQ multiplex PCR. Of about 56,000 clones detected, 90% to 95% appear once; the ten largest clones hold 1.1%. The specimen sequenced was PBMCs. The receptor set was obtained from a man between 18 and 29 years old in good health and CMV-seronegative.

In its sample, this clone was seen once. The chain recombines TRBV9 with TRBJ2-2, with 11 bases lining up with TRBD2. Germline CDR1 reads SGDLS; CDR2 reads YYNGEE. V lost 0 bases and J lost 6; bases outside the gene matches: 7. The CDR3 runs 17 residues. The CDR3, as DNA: TGTGCCAGCAGCGTAGCATCCGTTAGCGGGAGGGCCGGGGAGCTGTTTTTT. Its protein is CASSVASVSGRAGELFF.

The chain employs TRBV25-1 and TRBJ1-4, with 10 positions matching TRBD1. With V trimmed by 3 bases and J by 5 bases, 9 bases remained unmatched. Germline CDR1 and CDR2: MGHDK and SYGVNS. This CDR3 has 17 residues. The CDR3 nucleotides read TGTGCCAGCAGTGACCGTCATCCGGGACAGGGGAATGAAAAACTGTTTTTT. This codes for CASSDRHPGQGNEKLFF.

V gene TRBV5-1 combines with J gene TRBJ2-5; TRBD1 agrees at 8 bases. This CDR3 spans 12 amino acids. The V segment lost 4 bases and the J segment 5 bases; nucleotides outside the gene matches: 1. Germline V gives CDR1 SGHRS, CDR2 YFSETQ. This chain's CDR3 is CASSRDRETQYF. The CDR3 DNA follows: TGCGCCAGCAGCCGGGACAGGGAGACCCAGTACTTC.

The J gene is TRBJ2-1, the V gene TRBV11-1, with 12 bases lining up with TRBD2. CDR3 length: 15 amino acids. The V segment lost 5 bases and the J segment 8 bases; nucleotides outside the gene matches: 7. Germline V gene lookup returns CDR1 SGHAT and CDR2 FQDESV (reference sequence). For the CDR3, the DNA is TGTGCCAGCAGCCGAGGACTAGCGGGGTCTCATGAGCAGTTCTTC. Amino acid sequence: CASSRGLAGSHEQFF.

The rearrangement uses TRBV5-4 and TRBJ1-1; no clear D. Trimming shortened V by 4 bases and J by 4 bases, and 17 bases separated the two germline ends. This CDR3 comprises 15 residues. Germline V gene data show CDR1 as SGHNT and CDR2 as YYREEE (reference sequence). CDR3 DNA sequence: TGTGCCAGCAGCACAATATTGAGCGGAAGCACTGAAGCTTTCTTT. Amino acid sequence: CASSTILSGSTEAFF.

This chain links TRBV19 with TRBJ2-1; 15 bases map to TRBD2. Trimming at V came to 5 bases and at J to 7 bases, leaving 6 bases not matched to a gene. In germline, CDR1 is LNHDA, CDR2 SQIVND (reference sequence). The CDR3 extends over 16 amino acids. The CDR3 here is CASSPGLAGGQNEQFF. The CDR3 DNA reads TGTGCCAGTAGTCCAGGACTAGCGGGAGGGCAAAATGAGCAGTTCTTC.

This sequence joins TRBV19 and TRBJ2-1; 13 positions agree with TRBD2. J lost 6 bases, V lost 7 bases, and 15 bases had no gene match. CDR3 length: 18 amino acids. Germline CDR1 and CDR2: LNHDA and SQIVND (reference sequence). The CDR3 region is CASKAGTSGTISGNEQFF. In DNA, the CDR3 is TGTGCCAGTAAGGCCGGGACTAGCGGGACTATTTCGGGCAATGAGCAGTTCTTC.

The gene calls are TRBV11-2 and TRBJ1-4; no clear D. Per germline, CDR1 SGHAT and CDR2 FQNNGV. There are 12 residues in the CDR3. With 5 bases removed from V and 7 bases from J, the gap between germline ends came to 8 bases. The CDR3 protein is CASSRPSEKLFF. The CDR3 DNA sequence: TGTGCCAGCAGCCGACCTAGTGAAAAACTGTTTTTT.

The DNA for the CDR3 is TGCGCCAGCAGCTCCACCGGGACAGGGGCCGAGCAGTACTTC. This translates into CASSSTGTGAEQYF. This chain uses TRBV5-1 with TRBJ2-7, with 10 bases matching TRBD1. This CDR3 has 14 amino acids. Germline values: CDR1 SGHRS, CDR2 YFSETQ. Trimming removed 3 bases from V and 6 bases from J; junction bases left unmatched: 6.